This T cell receptor beta chain was obtained from a study of blood T cell repertoires in COVID-19. At the level of the study: The study drew acute and convalescent COVID-19 samples from the United States, Italy and Spain.

Clones were read by immunoSEQ multiplex PCR, and TCRdb kept only the in-frame ones, dropping some. The sample holds 95,000 to 150,000 clones, about nine tenths seen once. The CDR3 length is 15 residues. Germline-derived CDR1 and CDR2 are MGHRA and YSYEKL. The ends were cut back, 1 base at V and 5 bases at J, with 14 bases in the middle. This clone was seen a few times. Sequenced input: peripheral blood. The chain recombines TRBV4-1 with TRBJ1-1, with a possible D match to TRBD1 (6 bases). The sequence derives from a man aged 35 to 55 with acute or convalescent COVID-19. The chain's CDR3 is CASSQGSDRSTEAFF. The CDR3 DNA is TGCGCCAGCAGCCAAGGATCAGACAGGTCAACTGAAGCTTTCTTT.